This T cell receptor beta chain comes out of a study of blood T cell repertoires in COVID-19. Study information: Acute and convalescent COVID-19 specimens originated in the United States, Italy and Spain.

CDR1 is SNHLY and CDR2 is FYNNEI in the germline V gene. With 10 bases clipped from V and 4 bases from J, the junction kept 12 bases outside the gene matches. The CDR3 is 15 amino acids. Methods used by the authors: Researchers report that nucleated cell counts were estimated from reference gene primer amplification. Only in-frame clones appear in the TCRdb table, and some are missing; sequencing was by immunoSEQ multiplex PCR. V and J calls and clone size are given by that table; D and trimming were obtained from the DNA. The sample lists about 59,000 clones; 65% to 80% were seen once. The chain joins TRBV2 to TRBJ1-1; TRBD1 aligns across 10 bases. This clonotype was sampled from a human donor in a cohort sampled during active COVID-19. Source material: peripheral blood. CDR3 bases: TGTGCCACCTCAAGACAGGGGGCGATGGGCACTGAAGCTTTCTTT. It is translated as CATSRQGAMGTEAFF.